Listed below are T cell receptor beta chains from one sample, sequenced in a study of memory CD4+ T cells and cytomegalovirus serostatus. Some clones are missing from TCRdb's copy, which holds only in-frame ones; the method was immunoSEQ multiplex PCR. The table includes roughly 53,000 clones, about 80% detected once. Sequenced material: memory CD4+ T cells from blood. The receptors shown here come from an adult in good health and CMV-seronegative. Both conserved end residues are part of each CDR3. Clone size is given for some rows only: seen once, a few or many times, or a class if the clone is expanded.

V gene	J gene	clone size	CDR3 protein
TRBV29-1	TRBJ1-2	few	CSVEDGGGRNGYTF
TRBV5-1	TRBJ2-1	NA	CASSLGGRTATNEQFF
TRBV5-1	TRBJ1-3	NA	CASSSQTGAGNTIYF
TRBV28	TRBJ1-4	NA	CASSPRQATNEKLFF
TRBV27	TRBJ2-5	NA	CASSLSRVQETQYF
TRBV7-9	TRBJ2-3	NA	CASRTSGVSTDTQYF
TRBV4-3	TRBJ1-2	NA	CASSQDTSREGYTF
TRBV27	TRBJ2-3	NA	CASSLSEGATDTQYF
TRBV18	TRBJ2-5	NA	CASSGTGHQETQYF
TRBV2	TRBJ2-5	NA	CASSEQQGQETQYF
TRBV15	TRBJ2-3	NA	CATSVRQGAPDTQYF
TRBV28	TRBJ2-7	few	CASSFEVPYEQYF